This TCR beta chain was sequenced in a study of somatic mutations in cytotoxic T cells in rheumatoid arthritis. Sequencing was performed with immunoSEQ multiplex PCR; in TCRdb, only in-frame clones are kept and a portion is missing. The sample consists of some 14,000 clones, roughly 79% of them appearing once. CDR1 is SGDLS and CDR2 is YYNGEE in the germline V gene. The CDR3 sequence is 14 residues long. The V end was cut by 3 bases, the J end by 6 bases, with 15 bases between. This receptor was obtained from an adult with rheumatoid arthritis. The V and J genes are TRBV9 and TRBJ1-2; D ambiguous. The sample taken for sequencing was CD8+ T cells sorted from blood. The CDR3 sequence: CASSAGKASDGYTF. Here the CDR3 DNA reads TGTGCCAGCAGCGCCGGGAAGGCCTCCGATGGCTACACCTTC. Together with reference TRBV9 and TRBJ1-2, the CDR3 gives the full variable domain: DSGVTQTPKHLITATGQRVTLRCSPRSGDLSVYWYQQSLDQGLQFLIQYYNGEERAKGNILERFSAQQFPDLHSELNLSSLELGDSALYFCASSAGKASDGYTFGSGTRLTVV.